Listed below are T cell receptor beta chains from one sample, sequenced in a study of T-cell reconstitution after alpha-beta-depleted transplantation in children. From the PCR reads, TCRdb called clonotypes with MiXCR, one entry per CDR3 protein. The sample has about 830,000 distinct CDR3 sequences, about 15% seen once; the top ten hold roughly 4.8%. The specimen was PBMCs, mostly from graft donor cells, collected 360 days after TCRalphabeta/CD19-depleted stem cell transplant. All receptors come from a male patient aged 10 to 17 who had a stem cell transplant for acute lymphoblastic leukemia, so the T cells may come from the graft donor. CDR3s include the opening cysteine and the closing phenylalanine or tryptophan. Each record gives: D gene, V gene, J gene, CDR3 protein. The D gene is left open where the match is weak.

D gene: .
V gene: TRBV4-2
J gene: TRBJ2-4
CDR3 protein: CASSQEQGPRNIQYF

D gene: TRBD2
V gene: TRBV14
J gene: TRBJ2-1
CDR3 protein: CASSQLGLVYNEQFF

D gene: TRBD1
V gene: TRBV3-1
J gene: TRBJ2-1
CDR3 protein: CASSQGDLQGAKQFF

D gene: .
V gene: TRBV5-1
J gene: TRBJ2-7
CDR3 protein: CASSLADEQYF

D gene: .
V gene: TRBV11-1
J gene: TRBJ2-7
CDR3 protein: CASSLVRPYYEQYF

D gene: .
V gene: TRBV20-1
J gene: TRBJ1-1
CDR3 protein: CSARIGSEAFF

D gene: .
V gene: TRBV5-1
J gene: TRBJ2-6
CDR3 protein: CASSYRWQGSSGANVLTF

D gene: .
V gene: TRBV7-2
J gene: TRBJ1-1
CDR3 protein: CASSFWGGTEAFF

D gene: .
V gene: TRBV5-1
J gene: TRBJ2-3
CDR3 protein: CASSLGASADTQYF

D gene: TRBD1
V gene: TRBV12-3/TRBV12-4
J gene: TRBJ1-2
CDR3 protein: CASSWGTGDNYGYTF

D gene: TRBD1
V gene: TRBV5-1
J gene: TRBJ2-5
CDR3 protein: CASSLGPGTGLETQYF

D gene: TRBD1
V gene: TRBV6-1
J gene: TRBJ2-7
CDR3 protein: CASSETGVNPYEQYF

D gene: .
V gene: TRBV12-3/TRBV12-4
J gene: TRBJ2-4
CDR3 protein: CASSPTGPKHIQYF

D gene: .
V gene: TRBV20-1
J gene: TRBJ2-7
CDR3 protein: CSSPGRWYEQYF

D gene: .
V gene: TRBV9
J gene: TRBJ2-5
CDR3 protein: CASSVGSTQETQYF

D gene: .
V gene: TRBV29-1
J gene: TRBJ2-5
CDR3 protein: CSVEDWEEGETQYF

D gene: .
V gene: TRBV5-1
J gene: TRBJ2-1
CDR3 protein: CASGSGSYNEQFF

D gene: .
V gene: TRBV5-1
J gene: TRBJ2-7
CDR3 protein: CASSLASGQEQYF

D gene: .
V gene: TRBV15
J gene: TRBJ2-3
CDR3 protein: CATSKERDTQYF

D gene: TRBD2
V gene: TRBV6-5
J gene: TRBJ2-3
CDR3 protein: CASSYSAGGTVGADTQYF